The 20 T cell receptor beta chains below come from one sample, sequenced in a study of blood T cell repertoires in COVID-19. Sequencing used immunoSEQ multiplex PCR; TCRdb keeps in-frame clones, though not all of them. The sample has 60,000 to 80,000 clones; about 82% are singletons. The sequencing sample was made of peripheral blood. These receptors were collected from a man aged 45-65 years with acute or convalescent COVID-19.

The chain is built from TRBV3-1 (or the pseudogene TRBV3-2) and TRBJ2-3; a possible D gene is TRBD1 (6 bases). V dropped 0 bases and J dropped 3 bases, with 13 bases sitting between them. Germline assignment: CDR1 LGHDT and CDR2 YNNKEL (reference sequence). The CDR3 extends over 16 amino acids. The CDR3 sequence is CASSQDPGQLTDTQYF. The CDR3 nucleotides are TGTGCCAGCAGCCAAGATCCCGGACAGCTAACAGATACGCAGTATTTT.

There are a few counts of this clone. The chain carries TRBV2 and TRBJ1-1, with D unclear. V gave up 6 bases and J gave up 3 bases, with 11 bases separating them. Looked up from germline, CDR1 is SNHLY and CDR2 is FYNNEI. This CDR3 has 13 amino acids. The DNA for the CDR3 is TGTGCCAGCAGCACCTCCCGGGACACTGAAGCTTTCTTT. It codes for CASSTSRDTEAFF.

On this clone: The same CDR3 is also encoded by other DNA sequences in this sample. This rearrangement joins TRBV7-8 to TRBJ2-3; perhaps TRBD2 as D (6 bases). Trimming took off 1 base at V and 0 bases at J, with 11 bases between the two ends. This CDR3 spans 16 amino acids. Germline V gives CDR1 SGHVS, CDR2 FQNEAQ. CDR3 protein: CASSLVTGTSTDTQYF. Here the CDR3 DNA reads TGTGCCAGCAGCTTAGTTACGGGGACTAGCACAGATACGCAGTATTTT.

The V gene is TRBV10-1, the J gene TRBJ2-1; D possibly corresponds to TRBD2 (6 bases). From germline, CDR1 is WNHNN and CDR2 SYGVQD (reference sequence). V lost 0 bases and J lost 9, with 12 bases in between. The CDR3 extends over 14 amino acids. The CDR3 is CASSESYGGGEQFF. CDR3 DNA: TGCGCCAGCAGTGAGTCTTACGGGGGTGGTGAGCAGTTCTTC.

V usage is TRBV18 and J usage is TRBJ2-5; 9 bases map to TRBD1. The germline CDR1 and CDR2 sequences are KGHSH and LQKENI. V lost 4 bases, J lost 1 base, and 7 bases stayed unmatched. The CDR3 extends over 16 amino acids. The CDR3 nucleotides are TGTGCCAGCTCACTCTCCGGGACAGGGCTCCAAGAGACCCAGTACTTC. Amino acid sequence: CASSLSGTGLQETQYF.

The chain uses TRBV5-1 and TRBJ2-1, with D maybe TRBD1 (5 bases). Trimming left V 8 bases short and J 4 bases short, with 19 bases between. From germline, CDR1 is SGHRS and CDR2 YFSETQ. The CDR3 contains 15 residues. The CDR3 DNA is TGCGCCAGTCAACCCCTAGACAGCCTTTACAATGAGCAGTTCTTC. This gives the protein CASQPLDSLYNEQFF.

The chain combines TRBV5-5 with TRBJ1-1, with 9 bases lining up with TRBD1. The CDR3 covers 16 residues. CDR1 is SGHKS, CDR2 YYEKEE, per germline (reference sequence). J lost 5 bases, V lost 4 bases, and 12 bases had no gene match. The CDR3: CASSSHRGLGTTEAFF. The CDR3 DNA is TGTGCCAGCAGCAGCCACAGGGGGCTTGGGACAACTGAAGCTTTCTTT.

The chain uses TRBV6-2 or TRBV6-3 and TRBJ2-2, with TRBD2 matching over 7 bases. Germline assignment: CDR1 MNHEY and CDR2 SVGEGT. V lost 5 bases and J lost 7; bases outside the gene matches: 1. CDR3 length: 12 residues. CDR3 in DNA: TGTGCCAGCAGTACTAGCGACGGGGAGCTGTTTTTT. Protein: CASSTSDGELFF.

The chain couples TRBV7-9 to TRBJ1-1, with 9 nucleotides matching TRBD1. The germline gives CDR1 SEHNR, CDR2 FQNEAQ (reference sequence). The CDR3 spans 13 residues. V shed 5 bases, J shed 3 bases, and the junction held 1 base outside the gene matches. As DNA, the CDR3 is TGTGCCAGCAGCAGGACAGGGGACACTGAAGCTTTCTTT. The encoded protein is CASSRTGDTEAFF.

This chain uses TRBV27 with TRBJ2-2; D is unclear. The CDR3 runs 12 residues. In germline, CDR1 is MNHEY, CDR2 SMNVEV (reference sequence). Trimming removed 3 bases at V and 6 bases at J, with 5 bases between. CDR3 nucleotide sequence: TGTGCCAGCAGTTTTGGGCCCGGGGAGCTGTTTTTT. Translation: CASSFGPGELFF.

The CDR3 is CASTPVDTQYF. The CDR3 nucleotides are TGTGCCAGCACCCCTGTTGATACGCAGTATTTT. The chain links TRBV7-9 to TRBJ2-3; D unresolved. The V gene lost 7 bases and the J gene lost 6 bases, with 8 bases spanning the gap. This CDR3 region has 11 residues. Germline V gene lookup returns CDR1 SEHNR and CDR2 FQNEAQ (reference sequence).

J is TRBJ1-2 and V is TRBV6-5, with D possibly TRBD1 on 5 matching bases. This CDR3 region has 13 residues. In germline, CDR1 is MNHEY, CDR2 SVGAGI. The V gene lost 7 bases and the J gene lost 3 bases, with 12 bases spanning the gap. CDR3 DNA: TGTGCCAGCAAGGGCAGGGTGGACTATGGCTACACCTTC. This translates into CASKGRVDYGYTF.

This sequence joins TRBV9 and TRBJ1-2; TRBD1 agrees at 8 bases. The trim removed 0 bases at V and 3 bases at J, leaving 4 bases unmatched. There are 15 residues in the CDR3. Germline-derived CDR1 and CDR2 are SGDLS and YYNGEE. CDR3 sequence (DNA): TGTGCCAGCAGCGTAGGAACAGGGGGGTACTATGGCTACACCTTC. This codes for CASSVGTGGYYGYTF.

The genes are TRBV30 and TRBJ2-1, with TRBD2 matching 10 bases. This CDR3 has 14 amino acids. Germline V CDR1 and CDR2: GTSNPN, SVGIG (reference sequence). The V gene end was trimmed by 3 bases and the J gene end by 4 bases; junction bases not matched to a gene: 3. This chain's CDR3 is CAWSSLAGYNEQFF. The CDR3 DNA sequence: TGTGCCTGGAGCTCACTAGCGGGGTACAATGAGCAGTTCTTC. Full variable domain (missing parts from reference TRBV30 and TRBJ2-1): SQTIHQWPATLVQPVGSPLSLECTVEGTSNPNLYWYRQAAGRGLQLLFYSVGIGQISSEVPQNLSASRPQDRQFILSSKKLLLSDSGFYLCAWSSLAGYNEQFFGPGTRLTVL.

CDR3 in amino acids: CASSKEAQGNTGELFF. The DNA for the CDR3 is TGTGCCAGCAGCAAAGAGGCGCAGGGGAACACCGGGGAGCTGTTTTTT. The chain links TRBV21-1 to TRBJ2-2; the D segment call TRBD1 is taken from the table without a DNA check. TRBV21-1 is assigned pseudogene status. This CDR3 comprises 16 residues.

This sequence joins TRBV10-3 and TRBJ1-6; D gene unclear. CDR3 size: 13 residues. V was clipped by 1 base and J by 6 bases, with 4 bases between them. Germline loops: CDR1 ENHRY, CDR2 SYGVKD. The CDR3 protein is CAISEFSNSPLHF. The CDR3 coding sequence is TGTGCCATCAGTGAGTTCAGTAATTCACCCCTCCACTTT.

The CDR3 loop is CASSLTANYGYTF. CDR3 in DNA: TGTGCCAGCAGCTTGACAGCTAACTATGGCTACACCTTC. V is TRBV5-5 and J is TRBJ1-2, with D unclear. With 1 base removed from V and 0 bases from J, the gap between germline ends came to 4 bases. The germline V gene has CDR1 SGHKS and CDR2 YYEKEE (reference sequence). The CDR3 length is 13 residues.

The chain has TRBV19 and TRBJ1-6; D gene ambiguous. Germline CDR1 reads LNHDA; CDR2 reads SQIVND (reference sequence). The CDR3 contains 12 residues. Trimming took 11 bases from V and 7 from J, leaving 12 bases between them. The CDR3 DNA reads as TGTGCCGCGAAGATCGGGAATTCACCCCTCCACTTT. It codes for CAAKIGNSPLHF.

Only a few counts were recorded for this clone. V is TRBV30 and J is TRBJ2-7, with D uncertain. Trimming stripped 3 bases from V and 3 bases from J, with 12 bases between. The length of the CDR3 is 13 residues. Germline CDR1 is GTSNPN and CDR2 is SVGIG (reference sequence). The CDR3 loop is CAWSSGRHYEQYF. For the CDR3, the DNA is TGTGCCTGGAGCTCGGGTAGGCACTACGAGCAGTACTTC.

This clone has a handful of counts. The V call is TRBV6-1, the J call TRBJ2-5; 10 nucleotides agree with TRBD2. Trimming removed 1 base from V and 6 bases from J; junction bases left unmatched: 8. The CDR3 runs 16 residues. Germline loops: CDR1 MNHNS, CDR2 SASEGT. CDR3 nucleotides: TGTGCCAGCAGTGAAGTAGCGGGGGGCGAGGGAAAGACCCAGTACTTC. Translated: CASSEVAGGEGKTQYF.